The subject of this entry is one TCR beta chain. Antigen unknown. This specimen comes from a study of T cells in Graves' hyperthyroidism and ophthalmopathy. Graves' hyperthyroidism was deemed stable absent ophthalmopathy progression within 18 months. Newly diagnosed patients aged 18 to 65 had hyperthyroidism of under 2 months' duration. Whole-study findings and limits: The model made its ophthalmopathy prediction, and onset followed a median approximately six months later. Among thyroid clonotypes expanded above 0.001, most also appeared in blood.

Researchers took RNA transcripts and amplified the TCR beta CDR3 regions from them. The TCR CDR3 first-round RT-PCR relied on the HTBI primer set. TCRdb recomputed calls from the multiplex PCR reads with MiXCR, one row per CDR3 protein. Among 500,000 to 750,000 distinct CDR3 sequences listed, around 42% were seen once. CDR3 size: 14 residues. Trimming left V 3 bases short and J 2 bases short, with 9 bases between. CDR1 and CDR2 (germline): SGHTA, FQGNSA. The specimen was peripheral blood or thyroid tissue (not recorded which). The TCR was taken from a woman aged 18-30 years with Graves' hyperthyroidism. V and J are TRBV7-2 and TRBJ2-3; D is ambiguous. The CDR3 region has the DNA TGTGCCAGCAGCTTGGGCGGTAACACAGATACGCAGTATTTT. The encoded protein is CASSLGGNTDTQYF.